This T cell receptor (beta chain) is from a study of Ad26.COV2.S vaccination and SARS-CoV-2 variants (dated by TCRdb to the early 2020s). Describing the broader study: Vaccine-arm donors were drawn from COV1001, a multicentre, randomized, double-blind, placebo-controlled phase I-IIa trial of Ad26.COV2.S in healthy adults. Sequencing of the TCRbeta repertoire served to evaluate the specificity and breadth of SARS-CoV-2-reactive T cell receptors following Ad26.COV2.S vaccination. Blinding of investigators to trial group allocation was maintained during experiments and outcome assessment. Trial participants were randomized into five groups of five: low-dose or high-dose Ad26.COV2.S given once or twice, or placebo on both occasions. Ad26.COV2.S was given intramuscularly at 5x10^10 or 1x10^11 viral particles, as a single shot or as two shots 56 days apart. The TCR-sequenced set comprised about 30 samples: some 20 Ad26.COV2.S vaccine recipients, 5 placebo recipients and 8 SARS-CoV-2 convalescent individuals. Findings and caveats that apply to the study as a whole: The authors noted that the TCR breadth and depth analyses may have underestimated total T cell responses. Higher spike-specific TCR breadth was observed in Ad26.COV2.S recipients than in placebo recipients (P = 0.0014). Non-spike TCR breadth was comparable between vaccine and placebo recipients, consistent with the vaccine containing only spike. Comparing responses between vaccine doses or regimens was not something the study was powered to do. Substantial breadth of spike-specific CD8+ and CD4+ T cell responses was reported after vaccination.

Turning to this clone: The target of this receptor is not known. No much larger clonotype is one base removed from it; base qualities were not supplied.

The treatment or condition label of this sample denotes: around 19 received Ad26.COV2.S at low or high dose, single or two shots; roughly 5 received placebo; per-sample allocation not given. For vaccine and placebo recipients, repertoires were sequenced using samples collected on day 63 after the first injection. In Cohort 1b, 25 or so adults aged 18-55 years were enrolled at a single site in Boston, USA, between 29 July and 7 August 2020. Ad26.COV2.S was a replication-incompetent adenovirus type 26 vector that expressed a prefusion-stabilized SARS-CoV-2 spike protein derived from the original Wuhan strain. For CDR1 and CDR2, the germline V gene lists KGHSH and LQKENI. The CDR3, cysteine through phenylalanine, is 13 amino acids long. Of all the DNA, just the CDR3 is kept, 39 bases in frame from base 1. At the junction V is shortened by 8 bases and J by 1 base, with 11 bases in between. TCRbeta CDR3 regions were sequenced with the immunoSEQ Assay. After extraction, genomic DNA underwent amplification by bias-controlled multiplex PCR, followed by high-throughput sequencing. The study's own analysis went as follows. Collapsing and filtering of sequences were performed to quantify the absolute abundance of each unique TCRbeta CDR3 region. T cell fraction was estimated by normalizing TCRbeta template counts to usable DNA, with usable DNA measured through amplification of reference genes found in all nucleated cells. Repertoire TCRs were annotated as SARS-CoV-2-specific by exact matching of V gene, CDR3 amino acid sequence and J gene to a known reactive TCR set. The reference SARS-CoV-2 TCR set was derived from MIRA and filtered for enrichment in COVID-19-positive ImmuneCODE repertoires, a step that removed public or cross-reactive TCRs. Drawing on the MIRA antigens, annotated TCRs were analysed further at the level of specific ORF or position within ORF. Depth was the summed frequency of annotated unique rearrangements, while breadth was defined as annotated unique rearrangements over total unique productive rearrangements. Group comparisons of TCR breadth used two-sided Wilcoxon rank-sum tests. TCRdb took this table from immuneACCESS and kept in-frame rearrangements with V and J called. Such tables lack part of the clones; where checked against another copy, unresolved V genes explain under half of the gap, and the rest is unexplained. V, J and clone size reflect that table, while D and trimming were determined from the DNA. The table for this sample lists over 400,000 clones; about 90% of them were counted only once. The leading ten clones occupy about 4.5% of the sample.

This TCR was sampled from a person between 18 and 59 years old who received the Ad26.COV2.S COVID-19 vaccine or a placebo. Sequencing was performed on peripheral blood, taken in a trial of Ad26.COV2.S vaccine versus placebo. Rearrangement joined TRBV18 to TRBJ1-1; the D gene cannot be resolved reliably. The nucleotide sequence is TGTGCCAGCGGCAAGGCTCGGAACACTGAAGCTTTCTTT. The encoded protein is CASGKARNTEAFF.